A selection of T cell receptor beta chains follows, all from one sample in a study of Graves' ophthalmopathy and Graves' hyperthyroidism. TCRdb passed the multiplex PCR reads through MiXCR, listing each CDR3 protein once. The sample yields around 1.1 million distinct CDR3 sequences, 35% to 40% seen once. Sequenced: peripheral blood or thyroid tissue (not recorded which). The receptors here all came from an adult man with Graves' hyperthyroidism. The CDR3 runs from the conserved cysteine through the conserved F or W. The D gene is left open where the match is weak. Clone sizes are given selectively: once, few, many, or a class where the clone is expanded.

V gene: TRBV13; D gene: -; clone size: -; J gene: TRBJ1-2; CDR3 DNA: TGTGCCAGCAGCGCCGGGACGGTGCGAGGCTACACCTTC; CDR3 protein: CASSAGTVRGYTF
V gene: TRBV10-2; D gene: TRBD1; clone size: -; J gene: TRBJ1-4; CDR3 DNA: TGCGCCAGCTGTACAGGGGGCAGAGGAGAAAAACTGTTTTTT; CDR3 protein: CASCTGGRGEKLFF
V gene: TRBV7-9; D gene: -; clone size: many; J gene: TRBJ1-4; CDR3 DNA: TGTGCCAGCAGGGGGACCGGCCTCCGGAATGAAAAACTGTTTTTT; CDR3 protein: CASRGTGLRNEKLFF
V gene: TRBV29-1; D gene: TRBD1; clone size: -; J gene: TRBJ1-2; CDR3 DNA: TGCAGCGTTGAAGTTTCAGGGGGTAGGGATGGCTACACCTTC; CDR3 protein: CSVEVSGGRDGYTF
V gene: TRBV5-1; D gene: -; clone size: -; J gene: TRBJ2-5; CDR3 DNA: TGCGCCAGCAGCTTGGGACAAGTATCAAGGGAAGAGACCCAGTACTTC; CDR3 protein: CASSLGQVSREETQYF
V gene: TRBV7-9; D gene: -; clone size: -; J gene: TRBJ1-1; CDR3 DNA: TGTGCCAGCAGCTTAACAGGGTCGGCCACTGAAGCTTTCTTT; CDR3 protein: CASSLTGSATEAFF
V gene: TRBV29-1; D gene: TRBD1; clone size: -; J gene: TRBJ1-5; CDR3 DNA: TGCAGCGCACAGGGGGCGAGGCAGCCCCAGCATTTT; CDR3 protein: CSAQGARQPQHF
V gene: TRBV25-1; D gene: -; clone size: many; J gene: TRBJ1-4; CDR3 DNA: TGTGCCAGCAGTGAGGTTAAGGGGTTCTTAGAAAAACTGTTTTTT; CDR3 protein: CASSEVKGFLEKLFF
V gene: TRBV20-1; D gene: TRBD1; clone size: -; J gene: TRBJ1-5; CDR3 DNA: TGCAGTGCTAGGCATCCGGGACAGGGGTTTGGTCAGCCCCAGCATTTT; CDR3 protein: CSARHPGQGFGQPQHF
V gene: TRBV7-6; D gene: TRBD2; clone size: -; J gene: TRBJ2-1; CDR3 DNA: TGTGCCAGCAGCGCCCGGCGGGGGGTCGATGAGCAGTTCTTC; CDR3 protein: CASSARRGVDEQFF
V gene: TRBV29-1; D gene: TRBD1; clone size: once; J gene: TRBJ2-3; CDR3 DNA: TGCAGCGTTGAACCGACAGGGTCAGATACGCAGTATTTT; CDR3 protein: CSVEPTGSDTQYF
V gene: TRBV29-1; D gene: TRBD1; clone size: many; J gene: TRBJ1-2; CDR3 DNA: TGCAGCGCGGGGACAGGGGGAAAATATGGCTACACCTTC; CDR3 protein: CSAGTGGKYGYTF
V gene: TRBV25-1; D gene: -; clone size: -; J gene: TRBJ2-7; CDR3 DNA: TGTGCCAGCAGTGGCTACAGAGAAACCTACGAGCAGTACTTC; CDR3 protein: CASSGYRETYEQYF
V gene: TRBV20-1; D gene: -; clone size: many; J gene: TRBJ1-2; CDR3 DNA: TGCAGTGCTAGTTGGATTGGGTCCGGATGGGGCTATGGCTACACCTTC; CDR3 protein: CSASWIGSGWGYGYTF
V gene: TRBV10-3; D gene: TRBD1; clone size: -; J gene: TRBJ2-6; CDR3 DNA: TGTGCCAGCACCTTGAACCCGGGACAGGGGTCAGGGGCCAACGTCCTGACTTTC; CDR3 protein: CASTLNPGQGSGANVLTF
V gene: TRBV14; D gene: -; clone size: many; J gene: TRBJ1-2; CDR3 DNA: TGTGCCAGCAGGCAGGGCGGTGGCTACACCTTC; CDR3 protein: CASRQGGGYTF
V gene: TRBV7-8; D gene: TRBD1; clone size: many; J gene: TRBJ2-7; CDR3 DNA: TGTGCCAGCAGCCCGGGACAGGGGGTATCCTACGAGCAGTACTTC; CDR3 protein: CASSPGQGVSYEQYF
V gene: TRBV7-9; D gene: -; clone size: few; J gene: TRBJ2-5; CDR3 DNA: TGTGCCAGCAGCCCCTGGGGTGCCGAGACCCAGTACTTC; CDR3 protein: CASSPWGAETQYF
V gene: TRBV29-1; D gene: TRBD2; clone size: -; J gene: TRBJ2-7; CDR3 DNA: TGCAGCAACGGAGCGGGAGTCGAGCAGTACTTC; CDR3 protein: CSNGAGVEQYF
V gene: TRBV29-1; D gene: -; clone size: -; J gene: TRBJ2-1; CDR3 DNA: TGCAGCGTTATCGCGAGCTCCTACAATGAGCAGTTCTTC; CDR3 protein: CSVIASSYNEQFF
V gene: TRBV29-1; D gene: -; clone size: once; J gene: TRBJ1-1; CDR3 DNA: TGCAGCGCGCCGGGAGTGAACACTGAAGCTTTCTTT; CDR3 protein: CSAPGVNTEAFF
V gene: TRBV5-6; D gene: -; clone size: few; J gene: TRBJ2-7; CDR3 DNA: TGTGCCAGCAGCTTGTGGGCCGTAAGCTCCTACGAGCAGTACTTC; CDR3 protein: CASSLWAVSSYEQYF
V gene: TRBV6-5; D gene: -; clone size: -; J gene: TRBJ1-1; CDR3 DNA: TGTGCCAGCACAGGGGATGGGTACACTGAAGCTTTCTTT; CDR3 protein: CASTGDGYTEAFF
V gene: TRBV10-3; D gene: TRBD2; clone size: -; J gene: TRBJ2-5; CDR3 DNA: TGTGCCATCAGTGAGACTTTCGGGAGGAAGCGCAATCAGCCCCAGTACTTC; CDR3 protein: CAISETFGRKRNQPQYF
V gene: TRBV2; D gene: TRBD1; clone size: -; J gene: TRBJ2-3; CDR3 DNA: TGTGCCAGCAGGCGCCGGGACAGCCGGCAGGGGGATACGCAGTATTTT; CDR3 protein: CASRRRDSRQGDTQYF
V gene: TRBV7-8; D gene: -; clone size: many; J gene: TRBJ1-2; CDR3 DNA: TGTGCCAGCAGCTTAATAGACGGGGGCTACACCTTC; CDR3 protein: CASSLIDGGYTF
V gene: TRBV10-2; D gene: TRBD1; clone size: few; J gene: TRBJ1-5; CDR3 DNA: TGCGCCAGCACTCAGGGGGCTCAGCCCCAGCATTTT; CDR3 protein: CASTQGAQPQHF
V gene: TRBV20-1; D gene: -; clone size: once; J gene: TRBJ2-5; CDR3 DNA: TGCAGTGCTAGAGATACCAGGGTCCGCGAGACCCAGTACTTC; CDR3 protein: CSARDTRVRETQYF
V gene: TRBV13; D gene: TRBD1; clone size: many; J gene: TRBJ2-7; CDR3 DNA: TGTGCCAGCAGCACGGACAGGGCTATATACGAGCAGTACTTC; CDR3 protein: CASSTDRAIYEQYF
V gene: TRBV10-1; D gene: TRBD1; clone size: -; J gene: TRBJ1-1; CDR3 DNA: TGCGCCAGCCGACCCCATGGGACGGGACAGGAGGCTTCCAACACTGAAGCTTTCTTT; CDR3 protein: CASRPHGTGQEASNTEAFF
V gene: TRBV2; D gene: TRBD2; clone size: -; J gene: TRBJ2-7; CDR3 DNA: TGTGCCAGCAACCTCGGGACTAGCGGGAGGGAAGGGGCCTACGAGCAGTACTTC; CDR3 protein: CASNLGTSGREGAYEQYF
V gene: TRBV5-8; D gene: -; clone size: many; J gene: TRBJ1-1; CDR3 DNA: TGTGCCAGCAGGCGGACAATAGATCAGAACACTGAAGCTTTCTTT; CDR3 protein: CASRRTIDQNTEAFF
V gene: TRBV29-1; D gene: -; clone size: many; J gene: TRBJ2-7; CDR3 DNA: TGCAGCGTTCCCCAAAGCGGGTCAACCTACGAGCAGTACTTC; CDR3 protein: CSVPQSGSTYEQYF
V gene: TRBV29-1; D gene: -; clone size: -; J gene: TRBJ2-5; CDR3 DNA: TGCAGCGTCAGGGGGACTACACAAGAGACCCAGTACTTC; CDR3 protein: CSVRGTTQETQYF
V gene: TRBV13; D gene: TRBD2; clone size: many; J gene: TRBJ2-7; CDR3 DNA: TGTGCCAGCAGCTTGACTAGCGGGAGGTTAGTGCACGAGCAGTACTTC; CDR3 protein: CASSLTSGRLVHEQYF
V gene: TRBV7-9; D gene: TRBD1; clone size: -; J gene: TRBJ1-2; CDR3 DNA: TGTGCCAGCAGCCACGGACAGGGTTATGGCTACACCTTC; CDR3 protein: CASSHGQGYGYTF
V gene: TRBV5-6; D gene: -; clone size: -; J gene: TRBJ2-7; CDR3 DNA: TGTGCCAGCTCAGACTACAGGGTTCCCGGGGACGAGCAGTACTTC; CDR3 protein: CASSDYRVPGDEQYF
V gene: TRBV4-3; D gene: TRBD2; clone size: -; J gene: TRBJ2-5; CDR3 DNA: TGCGCCAGCAGCCAGCCTCGGGAGGGCCGTGGGACCCAGTACTTC; CDR3 protein: CASSQPREGRGTQYF
V gene: TRBV10-3; D gene: -; clone size: many; J gene: TRBJ2-7; CDR3 DNA: TGTGCCACCCAAGCAGGACCCATCTACGAGCAGTACTTC; CDR3 protein: CATQAGPIYEQYF
V gene: TRBV2; D gene: -; clone size: -; J gene: TRBJ1-5; CDR3 DNA: TGTGCCAGCAGTGGTCCAGGCAGGCTTCAACCCCAGCATTTT; CDR3 protein: CASSGPGRLQPQHF
V gene: TRBV10-3; D gene: TRBD1; clone size: -; J gene: TRBJ1-6; CDR3 DNA: TGTGCCATCAGAGGGCAGGGGGCACAATCACCCCTCCACTTT; CDR3 protein: CAIRGQGAQSPLHF
V gene: TRBV7-9; D gene: -; clone size: -; J gene: TRBJ1-1; CDR3 DNA: TGTGCCAGCAGCTTACCCCGGCGGCCAGAAGCTTTCTTT; CDR3 protein: CASSLPRRPEAFF